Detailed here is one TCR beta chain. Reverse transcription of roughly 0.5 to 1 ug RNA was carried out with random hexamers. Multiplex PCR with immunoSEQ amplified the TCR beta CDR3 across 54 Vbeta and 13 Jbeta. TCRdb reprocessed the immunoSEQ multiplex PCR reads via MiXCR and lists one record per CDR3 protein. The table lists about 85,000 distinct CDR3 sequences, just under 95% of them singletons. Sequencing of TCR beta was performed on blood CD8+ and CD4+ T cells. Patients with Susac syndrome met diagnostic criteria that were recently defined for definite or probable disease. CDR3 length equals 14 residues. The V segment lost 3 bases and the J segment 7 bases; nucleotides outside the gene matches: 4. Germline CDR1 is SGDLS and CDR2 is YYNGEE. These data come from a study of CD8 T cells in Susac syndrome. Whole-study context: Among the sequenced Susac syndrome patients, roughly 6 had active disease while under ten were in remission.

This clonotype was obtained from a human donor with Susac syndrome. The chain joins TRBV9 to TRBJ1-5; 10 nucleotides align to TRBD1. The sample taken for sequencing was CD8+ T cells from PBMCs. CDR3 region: CASSEDRGNQPQHF. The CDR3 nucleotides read TGTGCCAGCAGCGAGGACAGGGGGAACCAGCCCCAGCATTTT.